A single sample gave rise to the 8 T cell receptor beta chains below, sequenced in a study of T cell changes during pregnancy in multiple sclerosis (dated by TCRdb to about 2019). The library was prepared using the immunoSEQ multiplex PCR assay. The clones in this table, taken by TCRdb from immuneACCESS, are in-frame only. Not every clone is retained; where verified, under half of the shortfall comes from an unresolved V gene, and the cause of the rest is unknown. The sample yields over 35,000 clones; nearly 90% were counted once. The top ten clones comprise more than 0.7% of the sample. Material: CD4+ T cells from peripheral blood mononuclear cells, obtained after pregnancy. The receptors stem from a female donor with multiple sclerosis, enrolled in a pregnancy study.

The rearrangement links TRBV10-3 to TRBJ1-3, with D possibly matching TRBD1 (5 bases). The germline V and J ends were trimmed by 10 bases and 1 base, with 11 bases remaining between them. The CDR3 sequence is 13 residues long. Looked up from germline, CDR1 is ENHRY and CDR2 is SYGVKD. The CDR3, as DNA: TGTGCCACCGGCGACAGTTCTGGAAACACCATATATTTT. Amino acids: CATGDSSGNTIYF.

V usage is TRBV5-6 and J usage is TRBJ2-6; D possibly corresponds to TRBD1 (5 bases). The V and J ends lost 4 bases and 0 bases respectively, with 14 bases between them. CDR1 SGHDT and CDR2 YYEEEE come from the germline V gene. This CDR3 comprises 17 residues. DNA of the CDR3: TGTGCCAGCAGCCGAGGACATCTCTCCTCTGGGGCCAACGTCCTGACTTTC. This encodes CASSRGHLSSGANVLTF.

This clone was seen only a few times. The gene calls are TRBV5-1 and TRBJ2-6, with D unresolved. The ends were cut back, 3 bases at V and 2 bases at J, with 12 bases in the middle. The length of the CDR3 is 16 residues. CDR1 is SGHRS and CDR2 is YFSETQ in the germline V gene. The CDR3, as DNA: TGCGCCAGCAGCTCCTCCGACACAGCTGGGGCCAACGTCCTGACTTTC. Its translation is CASSSSDTAGANVLTF.

This chain links TRBV9 with TRBJ1-3; D ambiguous. The CDR3 is 13 amino acids. Germline CDR1 reads SGDLS; CDR2 reads YYNGEE. V was cut by 2 bases and J by 3 bases, with 6 bases left in between. The CDR3 DNA reads as TGTGCCAGCAGCGTGGCCCATGGAAACACCATATATTTT. It yields the protein CASSVAHGNTIYF.

This rearrangement joins TRBV18 to TRBJ1-6; 7 positions match TRBD1. Germline V gene lookup returns CDR1 KGHSH and CDR2 LQKENI. This CDR3 has 15 residues. The J segment lost 11 bases and the V segment lost 0 bases, leaving 7 bases of the junction unmatched. CDR3 protein: CASSPPMTGRPPLHF. In DNA, the CDR3 is TGTGCCAGCTCACCACCGATGACAGGGAGGCCACCCCTCCACTTT.

The chain employs TRBV30 and TRBJ2-1; 16 bases match TRBD2. Losses at the gene ends were 4 bases for V and 2 bases for J; bases not matched to a gene: 2. This CDR3 is built from 16 residues. Germline V gene lookup returns CDR1 GTSNPN and CDR2 SVGIG (reference sequence). The CDR3, as DNA: TGTGCCTGGAAGGGACTAGCGGGGGGGCCCTACAATGAGCAGTTCTTC. It codes for CAWKGLAGGPYNEQFF.

J is TRBJ2-3 and V is TRBV7-2; TRBD2 matches 11 bases. The CDR3 has 17 residues. Germline CDR1 and CDR2: SGHTA and FQGNSA. With 1 base clipped from V and 6 bases from J, the junction kept 9 bases outside the gene matches. The DNA of the CDR3 is TGTGCCAGCAGCTTAGTAGGGACTAGCGGCCTTAGGGATACGCAGTATTTT. Translating it yields CASSLVGTSGLRDTQYF.

CDR3 coding DNA: TGTGCCAGCAGTTTAATTCGCGGTTACAATGAGCAGTTCTTC. This sequence encodes CASSLIRGYNEQFF. The chain uses TRBV28 and TRBJ2-1; D is unresolved. The CDR3 consists of 14 residues. The germline V gene encodes CDR1 MDHEN and CDR2 SYDVKM. Trimming left V 2 bases short and J 4 bases short, with 9 bases between.